These 24 T cell receptor beta chains originate from one sample sequenced in a study of blood T cell repertoires in COVID-19. Repertoires were generated with immunoSEQ multiplex PCR, while TCRdb's copy carries only in-frame clones and drops some. The sample comprises roughly 700,000 clones, about nine tenths of which are singletons, and under 0.3% rests with the top ten. Sample: peripheral blood. The origin of the receptors is a woman in her late teens or twenties with acute or convalescent COVID-19.

The rearrangement uses TRBV5-1 and TRBJ1-2; 8 positions match TRBD1. CDR1 is SGHRS and CDR2 is YFSETQ in the germline V gene. The CDR3 length is 15 residues. The V gene end was trimmed by 4 bases and the J gene end by 4 bases; junction bases not matched to a gene: 9. The CDR3 loop is CASSPGQGISYGYTF. CDR3 nucleotide sequence: TGCGCCAGCAGCCCTGGACAGGGCATTTCCTATGGCTACACCTTC.

V and J are TRBV4-2 and TRBJ1-2, with TRBD1 as a possible D gene (5 bases). The CDR3 runs to 18 residues. The germline gives CDR1 LGHNA, CDR2 YNFKEQ. V lost 5 bases and J 6 bases, leaving 28 bases between the germline ends. DNA of the CDR3: TGTGCCAGCAGCTCATTAATCTGGGCGTCGGGGGGTACGGATGGCTACACCTTC. Translating it yields CASSSLIWASGGTDGYTF.

The chain uses TRBV12-5 and TRBJ2-7; D remains ambiguous. The CDR3 extends over 11 amino acids. CDR1 is LGHNT and CDR2 is FRNRAP in the germline V gene. The V end lost 3 bases, the J end lost 3 bases, and 3 bases lay between the germline ends. CDR3 bases: TGTGCTAGTGGTTTCAGCTACGAGCAGTACTTC. It is translated as CASGFSYEQYF.

This sequence joins TRBV6-1 and TRBJ2-5, with 7 nucleotides matching TRBD1. The CDR3 covers 14 residues. Germline trimming cut 2 bases from V and 7 bases from J; bases unmatched to any gene: 7. Germline assignment: CDR1 MNHNS and CDR2 SASEGT. The CDR3 DNA is TGTGCCAGCAGTGAACCGGGACAGATTGGGACCCAGTACTTC. Translating it yields CASSEPGQIGTQYF.

The table lists this clone with a count of one. The chain uses TRBV6-5 and TRBJ1-6; D ambiguous. The germline CDR1 and CDR2 sequences are MNHEY and SVGAGI. With 7 bases removed from V and 11 bases from J, the gap between germline ends came to 15 bases. This CDR3 spans 13 amino acids. The CDR3 nucleotides read TGTGCCAGCACCCGAGGTCTGGAGGCACCCCTCCACTTT. The encoded protein is CASTRGLEAPLHF.

This chain uses TRBV30 with TRBJ1-4; 8 nucleotides align to TRBD1. J was trimmed by 8 bases and V by 7 bases; bases with no gene match: 12. The germline gives CDR1 GTSNPN, CDR2 SVGIG (reference sequence). CDR3 length: 14 amino acids. The CDR3 DNA follows: TGTGCCTACAAGAACAGGGGGTGGGAAGAAAAACTGTTTTTT. Protein sequence: CAYKNRGWEEKLFF.

This chain links TRBV10-3 with TRBJ1-4; 7 bases match TRBD1. Germline assignment: CDR1 ENHRY and CDR2 SYGVKD. The CDR3 is made up of 13 amino acids. Trimming cost V 2 bases and J 10 bases; bases outside gene matches: 4. CDR3 in amino acids: CAISEGTAGKLFF. Written as DNA, the CDR3 is TGTGCCATCAGTGAGGGGACAGCTGGAAAACTGTTTTTT.

Worth noting for this clone: The sample holds other DNA sequences that translate to the same CDR3. CDR3: CASSLGGPNTEAFF. CDR3 bases: TGCGCCAGCAGCTTAGGGGGCCCGAACACTGAAGCTTTCTTT. The chain couples TRBV5-1 to TRBJ1-1; 7 positions agree with TRBD1. Germline V CDR1 and CDR2: SGHRS, YFSETQ. V shed 2 bases and J 1 base; nucleotides not matched to a gene: 2. The CDR3 is 14 residues long.

In its sample, this clone was seen a few times. The chain joins TRBV6-4 to TRBJ2-3, with 13 bases identical to TRBD2. The CDR3 length is 15 residues. With 4 bases clipped from V and 5 bases from J, the junction kept 3 bases outside the gene matches. Germline loops: CDR1 MRHNA, CDR2 SNTAGT. As DNA, the CDR3 is TGTGCCAGCAGTGCCGGGACTAGCGGGATAGATACGCAGTATTTT. This translates into CASSAGTSGIDTQYF.

V usage is TRBV9 and J usage is TRBJ2-2; TRBD2 aligns across 11 bases. Trimming at V came to 7 bases and at J to 7 bases, leaving 6 bases not matched to a gene. This CDR3 is 14 amino acids long. The germline gives CDR1 SGDLS, CDR2 YYNGEE. The CDR3 DNA sequence: TGTGCCAGCCGTAGCGGGGGGGCGGGCGGGGAGCTGTTTTTT. Translated, it gives CASRSGGAGGELFF.

The chain employs TRBV14 and TRBJ2-7; D remains ambiguous. CDR1 SGHDN and CDR2 FVKESK come from the germline V gene. The CDR3 extends over 13 amino acids. Trimming shortened V by 4 bases and J by 0 bases, and 7 bases separated the two germline ends. The CDR3 loop is CASSLESSYEQYF. The CDR3 coding sequence is TGTGCCAGCAGCCTCGAGAGCTCCTACGAGCAGTACTTC.

The chain joins TRBV20-1 to TRBJ2-7, with D possibly being TRBD1 (6 bases). Trimming left V 3 bases short and J 0 bases short, with 12 bases between. There are 14 residues in the CDR3. Germline-derived CDR1 and CDR2 are DFQATT and SNEGSKA (reference sequence). This CDR3 reads CSASRQALSYEQYF. CDR3 DNA: TGCAGTGCTAGTAGACAGGCCCTCTCCTACGAGCAGTACTTC.

The chain joins TRBV11-2 to TRBJ1-4; D is unclear. Germline assignment: CDR1 SGHAT and CDR2 FQNNGV. The V gene lost 1 base and the J gene lost 0 bases, with 6 bases spanning the gap. There are 15 residues in the CDR3. This chain's CDR3 is CASSLGLATNEKLFF. The DNA of the CDR3 is TGTGCCAGCAGCTTAGGACTAGCAACTAATGAAAAACTGTTTTTT.

The rearrangement joins TRBV18 to TRBJ2-7; TRBD1 might be the D (5 bases). The CDR3 runs 15 residues. Trimming left V 2 bases short and J 0 bases short, with 11 bases between. Germline CDR1 and CDR2: KGHSH and LQKENI. CDR3 protein: CASSPTRDSSYEQYF. CDR3 coding DNA: TGTGCCAGCTCACCAACGCGAGACAGCTCCTACGAGCAGTACTTC.

The rearrangement joins TRBV25-1 to TRBJ1-3, with 7 bases aligning to TRBD1. Unmatched junction bases numbered 9, after V lost 4 bases and J lost 0 bases. This CDR3 is built from 17 residues. Germline CDR1 MGHDK, CDR2 SYGVNS. CDR3 sequence reads: CASSGDRVFLSGNTIYF. In DNA, the CDR3 is TGTGCCAGCAGTGGAGACAGGGTTTTCCTCTCTGGAAACACCATATATTTT.

The chain couples TRBV7-9 to TRBJ2-7; D is possibly TRBD1 (5 bases). The CDR3 contains 14 residues. Germline values: CDR1 SEHNR, CDR2 FQNEAQ (reference sequence). The ends were cut back, 5 bases at V and 4 bases at J, with 15 bases in the middle. The CDR3: CASSPQGSGYEQYF. The DNA of the CDR3 is TGTGCCAGCAGCCCCCAGGGATCAGGTTACGAGCAGTACTTC. Together with reference TRBV7-9 and TRBJ2-7, the CDR3 gives the full variable domain: DTGVSQNPRHKITKRGQNVTFRCDPISEHNRLYWYRQTLGQGPEFLTYFQNEAQLEKSRLLSDRFSAERPKGSFSTLEIQRTEQGDSAMYLCASSPQGSGYEQYFGPGTRLTVT.

The V call is TRBV19, the J call TRBJ2-7, with D maybe TRBD1 (6 bases). The CDR3 sequence is 14 residues long. CDR1 and CDR2 from the germline V gene are LNHDA and SQIVND (reference sequence). V was cut by 5 bases and J by 5 bases, with 16 bases left in between. The CDR3 coding sequence is TGTGCCAGTAGTGGGCACAGGGTGGAGCACGAGCAGTACTTC. Encoded protein: CASSGHRVEHEQYF.

The chain couples TRBV6-1 to TRBJ1-4; D is unresolved. Between the trimmed V and J ends, which lost 4 bases and 0 bases, there was a span of 15 bases. The CDR3 is 17 residues long. Germline-derived CDR1 and CDR2 are MNHNS and SASEGT. CDR3 nucleotides: TGTGCCAGCAGTGCCTTTGACGACACTGCAACTAATGAAAAACTGTTTTTT. Translation gives CASSAFDDTATNEKLFF.

The chain is built from TRBV6-5 and TRBJ1-2; 8 bases agree with TRBD1. The germline V gene encodes CDR1 MNHEY and CDR2 SVGAGI. V lost 6 bases to trimming and J lost 3 bases; unmatched junction nucleotides: 6. The CDR3 sequence is 14 residues long. The CDR3 reads CASRAQGVDYGYTF. Here the CDR3 DNA reads TGTGCCAGCAGGGCACAGGGGGTGGACTATGGCTACACCTTC.

The CDR3 region is CAWGTWGRQVSYEQYF. In nucleotides, the CDR3 is TGTGCCTGGGGGACTTGGGGCAGACAAGTCTCCTACGAGCAGTACTTC. J is TRBJ2-7 and V is TRBV30; TRBD2 is a possible D gene (6 bases). Germline CDR1 and CDR2: GTSNPN and SVGIG (reference sequence). CDR3 size: 16 residues. The V end was cut by 5 bases, the J end by 0 bases, with 20 bases between.

The rearrangement links TRBV28 to TRBJ1-1; a possible D gene is TRBD1 (6 bases). The CDR3 consists of 16 residues. Germline CDR1 MDHEN, CDR2 SYDVKM. V lost 1 base, J lost 6 bases, and 18 bases lay in between. The chain's CDR3 is CASSLLQGLRLAEAFF. CDR3 in DNA: TGTGCCAGCAGTTTATTGCAGGGGTTAAGGTTGGCTGAAGCTTTCTTT.

The V call is TRBV12-3 or TRBV12-4, the J call TRBJ1-1; D not resolved. V lost 8 bases and J 1 base, leaving 11 bases between the germline ends. The CDR3 runs to 13 residues. Written as DNA, the CDR3 is TGTGCCAGCGGCCGTATTGGGAACACTGAAGCTTTCTTT. It is translated as CASGRIGNTEAFF.

The gene calls are TRBV6-2 or TRBV6-3 and TRBJ1-4; D is perhaps TRBD1 (5 bases). The CDR3 is made up of 17 amino acids. Trimming cost V 6 bases and J 0 bases, with 17 bases left between them. Germline CDR1 MNHEY, CDR2 SVGEGT. This CDR3 reads CASSTAGLLATNEKLFF. CDR3 in DNA: TGTGCCAGCAGCACCGCGGGACTCCTGGCAACTAATGAAAAACTGTTTTTT.

Comments on this clone: The junction and the germline gene differ at one end; a read error may be behind it. DNA of the CDR3: TGTGCCAGCAGCCAGGGGGATTACCGGGACAGACTCTTC. Protein: CASSQGDYRDRLF. The chain links TRBV14 to TRBJ1-2, with 7 bases matching TRBD1. The CDR3 length is 13 residues. CDR1 is SGHDN and CDR2 is FVKESK in the germline V gene.